Each of the 25 T cell receptor beta chains below was sequenced from the same sample in a study of T cells in Graves' hyperthyroidism and ophthalmopathy. There were TCR beta CDR3 regions amplified from RNA transcripts. The primer set for the first-round RT-PCR of the TCR CDR3 was HTBI. TCRdb re-called the multiplex PCR reads with MiXCR, one entry per CDR3 protein. The profile covers some 320,000 distinct CDR3 sequences, with approximately 15% appearing a single time and 34% taken by the ten largest. The sample was blood. These receptors were obtained from a woman between 35 and 50 years old with Graves' ophthalmopathy.

In this sample, this clonotype turned up many times. This chain connects TRBV12-3 or TRBV12-4 to TRBJ2-1; D gene uncertain. The V gene lost 3 bases and the J gene lost 0 bases, with 9 bases spanning the gap. The CDR3 consists of 15 residues. In DNA, the CDR3 is TGTGCCAGCAGTTTCAGACTGAGCTCCTACAATGAGCAGTTCTTC. It yields the protein CASSFRLSSYNEQFF.

This clonotype has ten or more counts. This chain joins TRBV20-1 and TRBJ2-7; TRBD2 aligns across 9 bases. This CDR3 contains 14 residues. Germline CDR1 DFQATT, CDR2 SNEGSKA (reference sequence). With 3 bases clipped from V and 1 base from J, the junction kept 4 bases outside the gene matches. The CDR3 sequence is CSARGTSRSYEQYF. The CDR3 bases are TGCAGTGCTAGGGGGACTAGCCGATCCTACGAGCAGTACTTC.

This clonotype was counted a few times. This rearrangement joins TRBV7-9 to TRBJ1-5; 10 nucleotides line up with TRBD1. J was trimmed by 5 bases and V by 1 base; bases with no gene match: 2. The CDR3 is 15 amino acids. Germline-derived CDR1 and CDR2 are SEHNR and FQNEAQ (reference sequence). The CDR3: CASSLGQGAHQPQHF. The CDR3 nucleotides are TGTGCCAGCAGCTTAGGACAGGGGGCGCATCAGCCCCAGCATTTT.

This clonotype showed up many times. This chain joins TRBV29-1 and TRBJ2-7; 7 bases align to TRBD2. Looked up from germline, CDR1 is SQVTM and CDR2 is ANQGSEA. The trim removed 0 bases at V and 2 bases at J, leaving 7 bases unmatched. The CDR3 runs 15 residues. The CDR3 reads CSVEDLGGNTYEQYF. CDR3 DNA sequence: TGCAGCGTTGAAGATCTGGGAGGGAATACCTACGAGCAGTACTTC.

The chain recombines TRBV14 with TRBJ1-1; no definite D call. The CDR3 covers 18 residues. V was shortened by 1 base and J by 10 bases, with 28 bases between the two germline ends. The germline CDR1 and CDR2 sequences are SGHDN and FVKESK. The CDR3 sequence is CASSQGIPPGRPVVGAFF. The CDR3 region has the DNA TGTGCCAGCAGCCAAGGAATTCCCCCGGGCAGGCCAGTGGTTGGAGCTTTCTTT.

Ten or more counts support this clonotype. The V and J genes are TRBV13 and TRBJ1-4, with TRBD1 identical over 10 bases. The CDR3 runs 15 residues. V dropped 2 bases and J dropped 7; count of bases not matched to a gene: 4. Germline CDR1 PRHDT, CDR2 FYEKMQ (reference sequence). CDR3 residues: CASSLRTGGFEKLFF. The CDR3, as DNA: TGTGCCAGCAGCTTAAGGACAGGGGGTTTTGAAAAACTGTTTTTT.

The V call is TRBV2, the J call TRBJ1-4, with D perhaps matching TRBD1 (6 bases). Trimming cost V 6 bases and J 7 bases, with 15 bases left between them. The CDR3 contains 14 residues. The germline V gene encodes CDR1 SNHLY and CDR2 FYNNEI. The CDR3 coding sequence is TGTGCCAGCAGCGCTGAGGGGGGTACTGAAAAACTGTTTTTT. Protein sequence: CASSAEGGTEKLFF.

This chain uses TRBV19 with TRBJ2-2; 7 positions agree with TRBD1. Trimming cost V 4 bases and J 7 bases; bases outside gene matches: 6. The CDR3 totals 14 residues. From germline, CDR1 is LNHDA and CDR2 SQIVND (reference sequence). Here the CDR3 DNA reads TGTGCCAGTAGTACACAGGGGTACAGCGGGGAGCTGTTTTTT. Amino acids: CASSTQGYSGELFF. The entire variable domain, with the rest obtained from reference TRBV19 and TRBJ2-2, is as follows: DGGITQSPKYLFRKEGQNVTLSCEQNLNHDAMYWYRQDPGQGLRLIYYSQIVNDFQKGDIAEGYSVSREKKESFPLTVTSAQKNPTAFYLCASSTQGYSGELFFGEGSRLTVL.

In its sample, this clonotype was seen once. The rearrangement joins TRBV20-1 to TRBJ2-7; D is perhaps TRBD1 (6 bases). V was pared by 0 bases and J by 2 bases, with 14 bases between. The CDR3 is 15 residues long. CDR1 DFQATT and CDR2 SNEGSKA come from the germline V gene (reference sequence). DNA of the CDR3: TGCAGTGCTAGAGATGGGACAATTCCCACCTACGAGCAGTACTTC. Translated, it gives CSARDGTIPTYEQYF.

This clonotype was found many times. The CDR3 DNA is TGTGCCAGCACCGAGGGGAGGACTGAAGCTTTCTTT. Protein sequence: CASTEGRTEAFF. The gene calls are TRBV6-1 and TRBJ1-1, with D possibly being TRBD1 (5 bases). The CDR3 runs to 12 residues. The germline V and J ends were trimmed by 7 bases and 5 bases, with 11 bases remaining between them. Germline CDR1 reads MNHNS; CDR2 reads SASEGT.

This clonotype appeared many times. The chain links TRBV5-1 to TRBJ2-6, with TRBD1 as a possible D gene (5 bases). The CDR3 is 15 amino acids. V shed 0 bases and J shed 2 bases, with 6 bases lying between them. Per germline, CDR1 SGHRS and CDR2 YFSETQ. The CDR3 sequence: CASSLEGAGANVLTF. The CDR3, as DNA: TGCGCCAGCAGCTTGGAAGGGGCTGGGGCCAACGTCCTGACTTTC.

This clonotype has a handful of counts. The rearrangement uses TRBV13 and TRBJ1-1, with D hard to call. Trimming took 0 bases from V and 6 from J, leaving 8 bases between them. From germline, CDR1 is PRHDT and CDR2 FYEKMQ (reference sequence). The CDR3 loop spans 13 amino acids. Written as DNA, the CDR3 is TGTGCCAGCAGCTTAGGCCTGAGAGCTGAAGCTTTCTTT. Translating gives CASSLGLRAEAFF. The full variable domain, rest sourced from reference TRBV13 and TRBJ1-1, is AAGVIQSPRHLIKEKRETATLKCYPIPRHDTVYWYQQGPGQDPQFLISFYEKMQSDKGSIPDRFSAQQFSDYHSELNMSSLELGDSALYFCASSLGLRAEAFFGQGTRLTVV.

The CDR3 reads CASSFYSYQETQYF. The CDR3 DNA reads TGCGCCAGCAGCTTTTATAGCTACCAAGAGACCCAGTACTTC. This chain joins TRBV5-1 and TRBJ2-5; D is ambiguous. The CDR3 is made up of 14 amino acids. Germline CDR1 is SGHRS and CDR2 is YFSETQ. V was pared by 2 bases and J by 0 bases, with 8 bases between.

This chain uses TRBV19 with TRBJ2-3; 12 positions agree with TRBD2. The CDR3 covers 16 residues. J gave up 4 bases and V 5 bases, and 7 bases lay outside the gene matches. Germline V gene sequence: CDR1 LNHDA, CDR2 SQIVND (reference sequence). Here the CDR3 DNA reads TGTGCCAGTAGTCACCTAGCGGGAGGGCCCTCAGATACGCAGTATTTT. Amino acids: CASSHLAGGPSDTQYF.

This clonotype was detected many times. This sequence joins TRBV3-1 and TRBJ2-5; TRBD1 matches 9 bases. The germline CDR1 and CDR2 sequences are LGHDT and YNNKEL (reference sequence). Germline trimming cut 1 base from V and 4 bases from J; bases unmatched to any gene: 4. This CDR3 spans 15 amino acids. The CDR3 nucleotides read TGTGCCAGCAGCCAAGGGACAGGGGTTTCAGAGACCCAGTACTTC. Protein: CASSQGTGVSETQYF.

This clonotype was seen ten or more times. The V call is TRBV7-2, the J call TRBJ2-1; D may be TRBD1 (6 bases). The germline V gene encodes CDR1 SGHTA and CDR2 FQGNSA. With 0 bases removed from V and 12 bases from J, the gap between germline ends came to 15 bases. The CDR3 has 14 residues. The CDR3 protein is CASSLAPEGGGQFF. DNA of the CDR3: TGTGCCAGCAGCTTAGCACCCGAAGGGGGTGGGCAGTTCTTC.

This clonotype was counted ten times or more. The rearrangement joins TRBV25-1 to TRBJ2-1; 9 bases line up with TRBD2. The germline gives CDR1 MGHDK, CDR2 SYGVNS. With V trimmed by 1 base and J by 8 bases, 6 bases remained unmatched. The CDR3 extends over 15 amino acids. The DNA for the CDR3 is TGTGCCAGCAGTGAATCGGTGGCGGGAGGGGATGAGCAGTTCTTC. It specifies CASSESVAGGDEQFF.

This clonotype was counted many times. The chain has TRBV6-1 and TRBJ1-1; D is uncertain. The V and J ends lost 6 bases and 8 bases respectively, with 19 bases between them. The CDR3 length is 14 residues. Germline V gene sequence: CDR1 MNHNS, CDR2 SASEGT. The CDR3 nucleotides read TGTGCCAGCAGCCCCATAAGGGTAGTATCGGAAGCTTTCTTT. Its translation is CASSPIRVVSEAFF.

This clonotype was seen a handful of times. This may stem from a read error, because a much larger clone lies one nucleotide away. The chain couples TRBV11-2 to TRBJ2-7; TRBD1 matches 8 bases. The CDR3 totals 15 residues. Germline CDR1 and CDR2: SGHAT and FQNNGV. CDR3 sequence reads: CAISLDSRGPYEQYF. CDR3 bases: TGTGCCATCAGCTTAGATTCCAGGGGGCCCTACGAGCAGTACTTC.

V usage is TRBV5-1 and J usage is TRBJ2-5, with 7 bases matching TRBD1. The CDR3 totals 13 residues. J lost 5 bases, V lost 4 bases, and 5 bases had no gene match. Germline CDR1 SGHRS, CDR2 YFSETQ. CDR3 sequence: CASSQGVGETQYF. The DNA of the CDR3 is TGCGCCAGCAGCCAGGGGGTGGGGGAGACCCAGTACTTC.

This clonotype has a count of ten or more. The chain employs TRBV3-1 and TRBJ2-1, with 9 positions matching TRBD2. The junction had 12 bases not matched to a gene; V was cut back by 0 bases and J by 9 bases. Germline V CDR1 and CDR2: LGHDT, YNNKEL (reference sequence). This CDR3 has 17 amino acids. The CDR3 coding sequence is TGTGCCAGCAGCCAAGAATTCCTGGGTAGCGGGGGTCGTGAGCAGTTCTTC. This gives the protein CASSQEFLGSGGREQFF.

The rearrangement links TRBV29-1 to TRBJ2-4; 8 positions match TRBD1. Germline CDR1 is SQVTM and CDR2 is ANQGSEA. Germline trimming cut 4 bases from V and 7 bases from J; bases unmatched to any gene: 12. The CDR3 consists of 15 residues. CDR3 sequence reads: CSVVLDRVRENIQYF. CDR3 DNA sequence: TGCAGCGTTGTTCTGGACAGGGTTAGGGAGAACATTCAGTACTTC.

This rearrangement joins TRBV19 to TRBJ1-6; D remains ambiguous. Trimming pared 7 bases from V and 7 bases from J, leaving 14 bases between. CDR1 is LNHDA and CDR2 is SQIVND in the germline V gene (reference sequence). The CDR3 is 14 amino acids. The CDR3 loop is CASKRGLENSPLHF. CDR3 DNA: TGTGCCAGTAAACGAGGGTTGGAGAATTCACCCCTCCACTTT.

There are many counts of this clonotype. The rearrangement joins TRBV12-3 or TRBV12-4 to TRBJ1-2, with D possibly matching TRBD1 (6 bases). The length of the CDR3 is 13 residues. With 2 bases removed from V and 8 bases from J, the gap between germline ends came to 12 bases. The CDR3 region is CASSLRQALGYTF. CDR3 bases: TGTGCCAGCAGTTTACGACAGGCCTTGGGCTACACCTTC.

This clonotype was counted a few times. The chain links TRBV20-1 to TRBJ2-7; 9 positions agree with TRBD1. The CDR3 has 15 amino acids. V trimming: 6 bases; J trimming: 2 bases; junction bases outside the gene matches: 11. Germline values: CDR1 DFQATT, CDR2 SNEGSKA (reference sequence). The CDR3 loop is CSAEPTGGIPYEQYF. In DNA, the CDR3 is TGCAGTGCCGAACCCACAGGGGGCATCCCCTACGAGCAGTACTTC.